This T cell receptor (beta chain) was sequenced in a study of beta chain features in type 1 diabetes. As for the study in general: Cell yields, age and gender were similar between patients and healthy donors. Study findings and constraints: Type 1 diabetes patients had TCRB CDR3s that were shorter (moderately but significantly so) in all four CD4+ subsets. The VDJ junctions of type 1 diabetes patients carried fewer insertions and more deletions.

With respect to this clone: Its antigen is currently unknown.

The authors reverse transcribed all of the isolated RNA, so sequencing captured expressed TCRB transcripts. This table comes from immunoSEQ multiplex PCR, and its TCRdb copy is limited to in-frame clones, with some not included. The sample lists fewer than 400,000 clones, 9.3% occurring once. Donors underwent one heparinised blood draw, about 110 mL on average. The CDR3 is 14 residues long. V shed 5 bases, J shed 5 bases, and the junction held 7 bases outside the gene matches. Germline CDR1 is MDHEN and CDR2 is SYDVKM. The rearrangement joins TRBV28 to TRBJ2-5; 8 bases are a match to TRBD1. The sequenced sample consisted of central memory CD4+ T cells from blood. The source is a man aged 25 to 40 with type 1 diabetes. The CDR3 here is CASSGGQGRETQYF. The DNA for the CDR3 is TGTGCCAGCAGTGGAGGACAGGGTCGGGAGACCCAGTACTTC. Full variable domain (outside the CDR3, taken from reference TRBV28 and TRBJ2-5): DVKVTQSSRYLVKRTGEKVFLECVQDMDHENMFWYRQDPGLGLRLIYFSYDVKMKEKGDIPEGYSVSREKKERFSLILESASTNQTSMYLCASSGGQGRETQYFGPGTRLLVL.